The 16 T cell receptor beta chains presented below share a single source sample, sequenced in a study of T cells expressing NK-cell markers (dated by TCRdb to the early 2020s). Library preparation was by 5' RACE. Sequencing instrument: Illumina HiSeq 2000. Reprocessed by TCRdb, the reads give a single entry per CDR3 protein sequence, without DNA. The sample's own table lists roughly 170,000 distinct CDR3 sequences. The ten largest clones capture roughly 20% of the sample. The material sequenced was blood T cells: a sorted CD56 or NKG2C T cell subset, CD4+ or CD8+ T cells, or bulk PBMC T cells (not recorded which). The receptors were gathered from a woman aged 18 to 75 in good health.

The chain recombines TRBV5-1 with TRBJ2-1; with no DNA, the TCRdb D assignment of TRBD1 cannot be verified. The CDR3 runs to 15 residues. The germline gives CDR1 SGHRS, CDR2 YFSETQ. The CDR3 here is CASSSPTEAYNEQFF.

This CDR3 is CATSRDYGYNEQFF. The J gene is TRBJ2-1, the V gene TRBV15. The CDR3 spans 14 residues. Germline V gene lookup returns CDR1 LNHNV and CDR2 YYDKDF (reference sequence).

The rearrangement joins TRBV6-1 to TRBJ2-1; TCRdb selects TRBD1, and the lack of DNA leaves this call unchecked. The CDR3 runs 15 residues. Looked up from germline, CDR1 is MNHNS and CDR2 is SASEGT. The CDR3 protein is CASSAPGGHGNEQFF.

This chain connects TRBV5-1 to TRBJ1-3. The CDR3 has 14 amino acids. Germline V gives CDR1 SGHRS, CDR2 YFSETQ. The CDR3 is CASSFQGSGNTIYF.

CDR3 protein: CSASSGTGSHGYTF. This chain uses TRBV20-1 with TRBJ1-2; there is no DNA to check the TCRdb D call of TRBD1. Germline loops: CDR1 DFQATT, CDR2 SNEGSKA (reference sequence). CDR3 size: 14 residues.

V is TRBV7-8 and J is TRBJ2-2. The CDR3 length is 14 residues. The germline V gene encodes CDR1 SGHVS and CDR2 FQNEAQ. The CDR3 spells CASSPRSATGELFF.

The chain links TRBV2 to TRBJ2-5; TCRdb's assignment of TRBD1 cannot be checked, as there is no DNA. CDR3 size: 16 residues. Per germline, CDR1 SNHLY and CDR2 FYNNEI. This chain's CDR3 is CASNEGRGGYQETQYF.

The chain recombines TRBV5-1 with TRBJ2-2; TCRdb returns TRBD1, unconfirmable since there is no DNA. Germline loops: CDR1 SGHRS, CDR2 YFSETQ. This CDR3 has 17 amino acids. The CDR3 sequence is CASSLGPGQANTGELFF.

J is TRBJ1-1 and V is TRBV2; TCRdb designates TRBD1, a call that cannot be tested without DNA. The germline gives CDR1 SNHLY, CDR2 FYNNEI. This CDR3 is 13 amino acids long. The CDR3 spells CASRVRQTFEAFF.

The chain uses TRBV30 and TRBJ2-5. Germline-derived CDR1 and CDR2 are GTSNPN and SVGIG (reference sequence). This CDR3 region has 13 residues. Here the CDR3 reads CAWSVGSPETQYF.

The gene calls are TRBV15 and TRBJ2-5; the TRBD1 assignment by TCRdb is unverifiable without DNA. There are 16 residues in the CDR3. CDR1 and CDR2 (germline): LNHNV, YYDKDF (reference sequence). CDR3 amino acids: CATSREADRGRETQYF.

The chain has TRBV5-6 and TRBJ2-7; as DNA is missing, the TRBD1 call by TCRdb cannot be tested. The CDR3 has 15 amino acids. CDR1 and CDR2 from the germline V gene are SGHDT and YYEEEE. The CDR3 is CASSLARGFSYEQYF.

The chain links TRBV4-1 to TRBJ2-2. The CDR3 has 15 residues. The V gene's germline CDR1 is MGHRA and CDR2 YSYEKL. CDR3 loop: CASSQEALNTGELFF.

The chain recombines TRBV6-1 with TRBJ1-2; lacking DNA, the TRBD1 call made by TCRdb goes unchecked. The CDR3 spans 13 residues. Germline V gene sequence: CDR1 MNHNS, CDR2 SASEGT. This CDR3 reads CASSPGQSLPYTF.

The chain has TRBV5-1 and TRBJ2-5; no DNA is available, so the TRBD2 call from TCRdb remains unchecked. Per germline, CDR1 SGHRS and CDR2 YFSETQ. CDR3 size: 20 residues. CDR3 amino acids: CASSLDFPGLAGALGETQYF. Together with reference TRBV5-1 and TRBJ2-5, the CDR3 gives the full variable domain: KAGVTQTPRYLIKTRGQQVTLSCSPISGHRSVSWYQQTPGQGLQFLFEYFSETQRNKGNFPGRFSGRQFSNSRSEMNVSTLELGDSALYLCASSLDFPGLAGALGETQYFGPGTRLLVL.

The chain's CDR3 is CASSVVPGEMDGYTF. The chain employs TRBV9 and TRBJ1-2; absent DNA, TCRdb's TRBD1 call cannot be checked. Germline V CDR1 and CDR2: SGDLS, YYNGEE. The CDR3 is 15 residues long.